This TCR beta chain emerged from a study of neoadjuvant anti-PD-1 for oral cavity cancer. Study background: Nivolumab at 3 mg/kg was mostly given biweekly, three to four doses, pre-surgery.

Time point meaning: after neoadjuvant nivolumab, at surgical resection. This table comes from immunoSEQ multiplex PCR, and its TCRdb copy is limited to in-frame clones, with some not included. The data show about 7,800 clones, about two thirds seen once. The origin of this receptor is a person aged 35-79 years with oral cavity squamous cell carcinoma. This specimen consisted of PBMCs, obtained after nivolumab (anti-PD-1) treatment.

CDR3 sequence reads: CASSYSSNTEAFF. The CDR3 DNA follows: TGTGCCAGCAGTTACTCATCCAACACTGAAGCTTTCTTT. V usage is TRBV6-5 and J usage is TRBJ1-1; no reliable D call. The CDR3 is made up of 13 amino acids. V lost 0 bases, J lost 2 bases, and 4 bases lay in between. The V gene's germline CDR1 is MNHEY and CDR2 SVGAGI.